This TCR beta chain was sequenced for a study of T cell repertoires in cytomegalovirus infection (dated 2019 in TCRdb). In the study overall: Recently identified HLA-C-restricted CMV epitopes, whose presentation resists viral immunomodulation, were targeted by peptide stimulations together with well-studied HLA-B-restricted epitopes. The HLA type of each donor mattered for the analysis, because public TCR beta signatures pointed to carriage of CMV infection along with the matching HLA type. The paper's findings and limits, for the study overall: In the ex vivo response, HLA-C-restricted CMV-specific TCR beta clonotypes were dominant, and in two of eight donors the single most frequent clonotype came from this HLA-C-restricted group. In both this cohort and an independent approximately 400-donor cohort, the cumulative frequency of public TCR beta family members distinguished carriers of CMV infection plus the relevant HLA type.

Read against the paper, the sample's treatment or condition label means: in vitro stimulation with specific CMV peptide epitopes to enrich CMV-specific T cells. CDR1 and CDR2 were assigned from the germline V gene as SGHAT and FQNNGV. The CDR3 numbers 15 residues from cysteine through phenylalanine. CDR3 DNA is the only sequence kept; it has 45 bases, read in frame from the first base. A distance of 18 bases separates the germline ends of V and J, which lose 5 bases and 7 bases respectively. Sequencing used an Illumina HiSeq 1500. TCRdb reprocessing: public reads trimmed at Q25 with fastp, clones called with MiXCR, in-frame beta chains kept. Rows merge per CDR3 protein into single entries with the most common DNA and genes. In all, the sample holds some 310,000 distinct CDR3 sequences, and 25% of those were seen once. About an eighth of the sample rests with the top ten. This clonotype has only one observation. No antigen is known for it. The record has no base qualities; no much larger clone is one base away. One read alone makes for weak evidence.

The sequencing used cultured PBMCs, collected from culture after CMV antigen stimulation. This sequence was found in a human donor in good health (CMV status not recorded). Some clones in this sample may be carry-over from other donors' samples. The V and J segments used are TRBV11-2 and TRBJ1-5, with a weak D call of TRBD1 (5 bases match). The CDR3 region has the sequence CASSPGGGVSQPQHF. DNA sequence: TGTGCCAGCAGCCCGGGAGGAGGGGTCAGCCAGCCCCAGCATTTT.